This TCR beta chain emerged from a study of shared clonotypes between healthy human individuals. As to this clone: Antigen specificity is unknown.

Naivety among CD8 cells was defined by CD45RO negativity and positive CCR7 selection, thereby excluding terminally differentiated effector memory CD45RA+ cells. Using immunoSEQ multiplex PCR, the repertoire was profiled, and TCRdb retains in-frame clones only, with some absent. This repertoire shows roughly 650,000 clones, about 96% found once; its top ten account for around 0.1%. This CDR3 comprises 20 residues. Germline V CDR1 and CDR2: MDHEN, SYDVKM. The V gene end was trimmed by 4 bases and the J gene end by 1 base; junction bases not matched to a gene: 16. Findings and limits, study-wide: When compared with the clonotypes that were shared by all four sorted-subset donors, the non-shared clonotypes turned out to have lower generation probabilities.

The chain recombines TRBV28 with TRBJ2-2; 9 positions agree with TRBD2. Material: naive CD8+ T cells sorted from blood. The sequence derives from a woman younger than 45 in good health. In nucleotides, the CDR3 is TGTGCCAGCAGTTGGGGGATCCTAGCTAGCGGGATACAGAACACCGGGGAGCTGTTTTTT. Translation gives CASSWGILASGIQNTGELFF.